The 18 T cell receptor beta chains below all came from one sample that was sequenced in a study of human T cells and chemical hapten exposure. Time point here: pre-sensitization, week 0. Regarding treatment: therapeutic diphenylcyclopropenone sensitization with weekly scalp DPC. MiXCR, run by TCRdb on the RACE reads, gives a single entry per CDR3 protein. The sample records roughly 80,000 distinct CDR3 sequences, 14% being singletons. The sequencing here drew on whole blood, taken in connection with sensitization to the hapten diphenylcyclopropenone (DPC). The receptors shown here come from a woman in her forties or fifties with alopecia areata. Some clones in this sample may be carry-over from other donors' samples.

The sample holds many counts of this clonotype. The CDR3 loop is CASSLTRETQYF. CDR3 sequence (DNA): TGTGCCAGCAGTCTGACTAGAGAGACCCAGTACTTC. The chain combines TRBV12-3 or TRBV12-4 with TRBJ2-5; a possible D gene is TRBD2 (6 bases). The CDR3 totals 12 residues. With 5 bases removed from V and 4 bases from J, the gap between germline ends came to 8 bases.

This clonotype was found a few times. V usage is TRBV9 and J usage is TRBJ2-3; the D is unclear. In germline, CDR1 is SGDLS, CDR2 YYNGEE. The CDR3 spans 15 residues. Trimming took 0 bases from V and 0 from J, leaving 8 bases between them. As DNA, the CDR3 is TGTGCCAGCAGCGTAGACGGTCCCAGCACAGATACGCAGTATTTT. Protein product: CASSVDGPSTDTQYF.

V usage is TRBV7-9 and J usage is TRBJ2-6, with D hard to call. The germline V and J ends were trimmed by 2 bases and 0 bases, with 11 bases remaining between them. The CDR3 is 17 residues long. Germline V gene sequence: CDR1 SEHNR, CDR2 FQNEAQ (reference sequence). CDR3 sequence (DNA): TGTGCCAGCAGCTTAAATCTGGGAAACTCTGGGGCCAACGTCCTGACTTTC. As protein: CASSLNLGNSGANVLTF.

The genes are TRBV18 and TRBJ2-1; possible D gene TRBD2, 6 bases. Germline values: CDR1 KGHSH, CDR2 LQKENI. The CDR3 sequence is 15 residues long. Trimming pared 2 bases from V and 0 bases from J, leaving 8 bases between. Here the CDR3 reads CASSPIGSSYNEQFF. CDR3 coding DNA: TGTGCCAGCTCACCAATCGGGAGCTCCTACAATGAGCAGTTCTTC.

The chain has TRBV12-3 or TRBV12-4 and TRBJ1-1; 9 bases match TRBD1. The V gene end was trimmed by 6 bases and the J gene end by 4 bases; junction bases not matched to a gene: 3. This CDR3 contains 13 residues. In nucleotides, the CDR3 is TGTGCCAGCAGACCGGACAGGGGCACTGAAGCTTTCTTT. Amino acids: CASRPDRGTEAFF.

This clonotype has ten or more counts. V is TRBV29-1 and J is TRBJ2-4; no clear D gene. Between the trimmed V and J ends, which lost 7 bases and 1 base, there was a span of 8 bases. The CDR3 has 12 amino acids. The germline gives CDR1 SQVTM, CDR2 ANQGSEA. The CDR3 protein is CSANVAKNIQYF. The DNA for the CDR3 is TGCAGCGCAAACGTGGCCAAAAACATTCAGTACTTC. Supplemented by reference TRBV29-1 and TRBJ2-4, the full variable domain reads SAVISQKPSRDICQRGTSLTIQCQVDSQVTMMFWYRQQPGQSLTLIATANQGSEATYESGFVIDKFPISRPNLTFSTLTVSNMSPEDSSIYLCSANVAKNIQYFGAGTRLSVL.

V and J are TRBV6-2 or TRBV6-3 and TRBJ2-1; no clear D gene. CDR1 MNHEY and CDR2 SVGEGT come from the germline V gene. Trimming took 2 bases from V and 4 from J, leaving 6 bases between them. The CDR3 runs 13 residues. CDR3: CASSYGFYNEQFF. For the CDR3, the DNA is TGTGCCAGCAGTTACGGCTTTTACAATGAGCAGTTCTTC.

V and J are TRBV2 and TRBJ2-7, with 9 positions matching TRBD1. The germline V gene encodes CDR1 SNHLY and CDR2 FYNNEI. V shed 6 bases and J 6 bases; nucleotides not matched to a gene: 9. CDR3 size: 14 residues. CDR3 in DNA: TGTGCCAGCAGCGACGGACAGGGGACGGCCGAGCAGTACTTC. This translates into CASSDGQGTAEQYF.

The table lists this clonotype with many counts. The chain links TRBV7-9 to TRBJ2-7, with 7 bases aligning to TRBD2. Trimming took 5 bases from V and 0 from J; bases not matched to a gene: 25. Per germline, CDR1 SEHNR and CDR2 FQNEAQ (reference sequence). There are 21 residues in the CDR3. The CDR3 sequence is CASSLGPGLEGGRGGSYEQYF. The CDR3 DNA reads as TGTGCCAGCAGCCTAGGCCCCGGACTAGAAGGAGGGAGGGGCGGCTCCTACGAGCAGTACTTC. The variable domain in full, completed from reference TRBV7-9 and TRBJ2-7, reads DTGVSQNPRHKITKRGQNVTFRCDPISEHNRLYWYRQTLGQGPEFLTYFQNEAQLEKSRLLSDRFSAERPKGSFSTLEIQRTEQGDSAMYLCASSLGPGLEGGRGGSYEQYFGPGTRLTVT.

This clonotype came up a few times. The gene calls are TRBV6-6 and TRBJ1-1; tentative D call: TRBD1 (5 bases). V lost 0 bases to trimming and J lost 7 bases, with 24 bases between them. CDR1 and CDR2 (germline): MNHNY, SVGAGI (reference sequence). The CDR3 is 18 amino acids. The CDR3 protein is CASSYSGAREREGDEAFF. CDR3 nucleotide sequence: TGTGCCAGCAGTTACTCTGGGGCCAGGGAAAGGGAGGGTGATGAAGCTTTCTTT.

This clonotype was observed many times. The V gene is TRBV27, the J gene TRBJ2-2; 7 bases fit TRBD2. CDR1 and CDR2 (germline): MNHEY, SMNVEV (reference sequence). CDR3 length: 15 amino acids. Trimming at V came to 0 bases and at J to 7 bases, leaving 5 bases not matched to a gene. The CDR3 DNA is TGTGCCAGCAGTTTATCGTCGGGGGGAGACGGGGAGCTGTTTTTT. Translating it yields CASSLSSGGDGELFF.

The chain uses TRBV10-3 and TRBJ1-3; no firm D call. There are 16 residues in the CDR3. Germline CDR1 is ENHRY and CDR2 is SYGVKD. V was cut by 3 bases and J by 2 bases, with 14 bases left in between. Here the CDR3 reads CAISDSSRITGNTIYF. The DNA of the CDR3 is TGTGCCATCAGTGATTCCAGCAGGATAACTGGAAACACCATATATTTT.

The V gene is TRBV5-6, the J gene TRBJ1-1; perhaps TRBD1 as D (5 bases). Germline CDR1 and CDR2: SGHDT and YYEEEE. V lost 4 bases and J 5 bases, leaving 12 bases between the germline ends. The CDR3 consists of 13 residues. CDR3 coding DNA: TGTGCCAGCAGCGGACAAAGAGGAACTGAAGCTTTCTTT. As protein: CASSGQRGTEAFF.

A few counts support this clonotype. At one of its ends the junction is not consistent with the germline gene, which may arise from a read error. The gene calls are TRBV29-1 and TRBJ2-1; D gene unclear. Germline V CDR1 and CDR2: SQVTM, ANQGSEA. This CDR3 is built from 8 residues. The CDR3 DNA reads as TGCAGCGTTGATCTATCAGACTTC. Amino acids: CSVDLSDF.

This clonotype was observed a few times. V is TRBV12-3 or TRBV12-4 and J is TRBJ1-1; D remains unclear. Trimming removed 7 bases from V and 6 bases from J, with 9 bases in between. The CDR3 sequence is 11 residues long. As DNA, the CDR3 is TGTGCCAGCACTCGGACCTCTGAAGCTTTCTTT. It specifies CASTRTSEAFF.

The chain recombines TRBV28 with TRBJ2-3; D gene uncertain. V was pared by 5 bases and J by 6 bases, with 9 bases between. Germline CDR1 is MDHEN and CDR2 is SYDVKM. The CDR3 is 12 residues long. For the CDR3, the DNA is TGTGCCAGCAGTCCTAGGGTCGATACGCAGTATTTT. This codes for CASSPRVDTQYF. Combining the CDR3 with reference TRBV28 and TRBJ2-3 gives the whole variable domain DVKVTQSSRYLVKRTGEKVFLECVQDMDHENMFWYRQDPGLGLRLIYFSYDVKMKEKGDIPEGYSVSREKKERFSLILESASTNQTSMYLCASSPRVDTQYFGPGTRLTVL.

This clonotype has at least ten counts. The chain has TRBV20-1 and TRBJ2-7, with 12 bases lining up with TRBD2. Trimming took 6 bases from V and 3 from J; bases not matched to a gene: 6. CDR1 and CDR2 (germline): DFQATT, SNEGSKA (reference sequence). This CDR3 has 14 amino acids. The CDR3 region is CSASPGLAGYEQYF. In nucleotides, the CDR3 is TGCAGTGCGAGTCCGGGACTAGCGGGCTACGAGCAGTACTTC.

This chain's CDR3 is CASSNRGALDEQYF. CDR3 coding DNA: TGTGCCAGCAGTAACCGGGGGGCGCTCGACGAGCAGTACTTC. The rearrangement uses TRBV28 and TRBJ2-7; possible D gene TRBD2, 7 bases. Between the trimmed V and J ends, which lost 5 bases and 5 bases, there was a span of 16 bases. The CDR3 has 14 residues. Germline assignment: CDR1 MDHEN and CDR2 SYDVKM.